This paragraph covers one TCR beta chain sequence. This entry is derived from a study of control samples from healthy donors and cancer patients. The CDR3 spans 15 residues. Germline V lookup: CDR1 MNHNY, CDR2 SVGAGI (reference sequence). V lost 5 bases and J lost 12, with 23 bases in between. Profiling relied on immunoSEQ multiplex PCR, and the TCRdb table lists in-frame clones only, not all of them. The table records about 120,000 clones, around 87% of them present only once. The chain uses TRBV6-6 and TRBJ2-1, with TRBD2 as a possible D gene (6 bases). The receptor was derived from a man between 60 and 75 years old in good health. The sequencing input was blood. CDR3 loop: CASSREGGSSVGQFF. The CDR3 bases are TGTGCCAGCAGTCGTGAGGGAGGCAGTTCGGTCGGGCAGTTCTTC.